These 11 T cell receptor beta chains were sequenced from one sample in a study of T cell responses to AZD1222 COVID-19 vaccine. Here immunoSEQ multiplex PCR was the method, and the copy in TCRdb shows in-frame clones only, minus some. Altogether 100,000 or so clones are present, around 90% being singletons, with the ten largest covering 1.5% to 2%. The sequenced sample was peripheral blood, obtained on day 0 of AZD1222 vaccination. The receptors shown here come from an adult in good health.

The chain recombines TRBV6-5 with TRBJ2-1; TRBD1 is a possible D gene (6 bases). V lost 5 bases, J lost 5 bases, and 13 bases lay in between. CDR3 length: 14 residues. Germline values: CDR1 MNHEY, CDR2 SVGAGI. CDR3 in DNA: TGTGCCAGCAGTCCAAGACAGGCTGACAATGAGCAGTTCTTC. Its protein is CASSPRQADNEQFF.

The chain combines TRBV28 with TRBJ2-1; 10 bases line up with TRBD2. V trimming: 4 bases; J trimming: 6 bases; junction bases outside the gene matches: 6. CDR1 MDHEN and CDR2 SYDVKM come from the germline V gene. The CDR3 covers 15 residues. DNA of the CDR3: TGTGCCAGCAGTTCCGGGACTAGCGCTTCCAATGAGCAGTTCTTC. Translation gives CASSSGTSASNEQFF.

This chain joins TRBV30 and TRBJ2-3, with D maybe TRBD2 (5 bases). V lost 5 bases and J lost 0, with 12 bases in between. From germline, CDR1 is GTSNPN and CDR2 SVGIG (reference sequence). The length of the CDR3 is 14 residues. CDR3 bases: TGTGCCTGGTCTCGCGGAGGCAGCACAGATACGCAGTATTTT. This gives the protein CAWSRGGSTDTQYF.

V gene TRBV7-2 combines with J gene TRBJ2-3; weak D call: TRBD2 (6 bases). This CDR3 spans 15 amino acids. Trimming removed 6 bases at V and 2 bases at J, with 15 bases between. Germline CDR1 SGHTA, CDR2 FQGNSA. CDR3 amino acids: CASSGPGLNTDTQYF. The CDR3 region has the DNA TGTGCCAGCAGTGGGCCGGGACTCAACACAGATACGCAGTATTTT.

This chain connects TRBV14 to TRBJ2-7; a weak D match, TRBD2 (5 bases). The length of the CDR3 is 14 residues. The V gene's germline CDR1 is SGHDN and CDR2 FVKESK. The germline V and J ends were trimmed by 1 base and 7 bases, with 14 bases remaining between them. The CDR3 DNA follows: TGTGCCAGCAGCCAAGCCACATTTCGAGGGGAGCAGTACTTC. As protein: CASSQATFRGEQYF.

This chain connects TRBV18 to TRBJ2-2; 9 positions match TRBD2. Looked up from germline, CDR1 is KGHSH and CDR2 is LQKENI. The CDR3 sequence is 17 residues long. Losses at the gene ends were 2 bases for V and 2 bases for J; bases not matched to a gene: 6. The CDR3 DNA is TGTGCCAGCTCACCAACGAGACTAGCGGCCAACACCGGGGAGCTGTTTTTT. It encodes CASSPTRLAANTGELFF.

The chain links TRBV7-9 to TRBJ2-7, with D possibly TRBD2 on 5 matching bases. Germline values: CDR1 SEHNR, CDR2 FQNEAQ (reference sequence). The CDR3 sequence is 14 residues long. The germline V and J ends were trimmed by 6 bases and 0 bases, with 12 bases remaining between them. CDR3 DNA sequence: TGTGCCAGCAGACTGGACTCGAGCTCCTACGAGCAGTACTTC. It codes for CASRLDSSSYEQYF.

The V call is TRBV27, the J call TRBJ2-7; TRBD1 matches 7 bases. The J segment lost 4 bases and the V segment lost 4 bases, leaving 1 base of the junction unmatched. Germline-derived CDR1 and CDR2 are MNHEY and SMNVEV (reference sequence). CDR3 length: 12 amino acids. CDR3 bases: TGTGCCAGCAGTTCGGGACAGTACGAGCAGTACTTC. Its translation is CASSSGQYEQYF.

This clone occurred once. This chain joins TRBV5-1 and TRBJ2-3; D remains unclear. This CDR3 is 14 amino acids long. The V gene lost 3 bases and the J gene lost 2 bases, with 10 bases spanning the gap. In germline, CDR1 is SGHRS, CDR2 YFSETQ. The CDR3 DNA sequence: TGCGCCAGCAGCTGGCAGGAAAACACAGATACGCAGTATTTT. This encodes CASSWQENTDTQYF.

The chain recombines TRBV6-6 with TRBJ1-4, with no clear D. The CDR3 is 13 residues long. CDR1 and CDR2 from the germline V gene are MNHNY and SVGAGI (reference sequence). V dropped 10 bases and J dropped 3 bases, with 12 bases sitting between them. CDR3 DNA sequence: TGTGCCACCCGAGGTAGATCTAATGAAAAACTGTTTTTT. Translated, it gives CATRGRSNEKLFF.

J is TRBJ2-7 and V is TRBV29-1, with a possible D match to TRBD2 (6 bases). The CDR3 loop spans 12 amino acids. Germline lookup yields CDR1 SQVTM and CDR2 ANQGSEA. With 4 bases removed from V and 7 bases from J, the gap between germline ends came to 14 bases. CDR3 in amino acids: CSVAGSSWEQYF. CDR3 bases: TGCAGCGTTGCCGGGAGCTCCTGGGAGCAGTACTTC.